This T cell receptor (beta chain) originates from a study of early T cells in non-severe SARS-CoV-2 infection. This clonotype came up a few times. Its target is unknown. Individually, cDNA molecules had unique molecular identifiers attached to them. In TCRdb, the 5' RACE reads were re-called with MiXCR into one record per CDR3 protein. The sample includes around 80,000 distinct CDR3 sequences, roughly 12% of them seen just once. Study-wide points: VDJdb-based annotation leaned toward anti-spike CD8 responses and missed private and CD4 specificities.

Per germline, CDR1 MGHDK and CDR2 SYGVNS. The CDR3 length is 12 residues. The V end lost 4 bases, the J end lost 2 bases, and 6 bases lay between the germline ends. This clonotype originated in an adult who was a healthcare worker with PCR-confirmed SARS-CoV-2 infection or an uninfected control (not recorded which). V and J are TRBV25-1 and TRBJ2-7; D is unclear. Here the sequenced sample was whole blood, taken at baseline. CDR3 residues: CASSVAAYEQYF. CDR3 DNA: TGTGCCAGCAGTGTTGCCGCCTACGAGCAGTACTTC.